Its frequency marks the clone carrying this T cell receptor beta chain as medium-sized. Its antigen is not known. TCRdb reprocessed the 10x single-cell sequencing reads; each CDR3 protein has one entry and no DNA is given. In total, the table holds over 950 distinct CDR3 sequences. This specimen comes from a study of CD8 T cells in cerebrospinal fluid in Alzheimer's disease. Turning to the study itself: Clonal expansion of CSF T cells was measured with plate-based and droplet-based single-cell sequencing.

General study findings and limits: Patients with mild cognitive impairment or Alzheimer's disease had a larger top CSF clone percentage than controls. Healthy subjects less often had a clone of at least 3% than Alzheimer's patients.

Every participant was in good physical condition without acute infectious disease. The sequence came from a human donor in good health. The source material was cerebrospinal fluid.

CDR3 in amino acids: CATSDSLAGALGTDTQYF. The chain uses TRBV24-1 and TRBJ2-3; TCRdb's D call, TRBD2, is unchecked because there is no DNA. Germline lookup yields CDR1 KGHDR and CDR2 SFDVKD. The CDR3 spans 18 residues.